This T cell receptor (beta chain) was identified in a study of blood T cells in healthy people across ages. Points from the study as a whole: Relative to aged donors, long-lived donors carried more naive CD4+ cells and displayed higher diversity.

Remarks on this clonotype: Antigen specificity is unknown.

V dropped 4 bases and J dropped 0 bases, with 9 bases sitting between them. Germline CDR1 is ENHRY and CDR2 is SYGVKD. The CDR3 extends over 14 amino acids. A J-beta primer mix and a sample-barcoded 5' primer were used in a second PCR of about 7 to 11 cycles. Unique molecular identifiers of 12 random nucleotides labeled each cDNA. TCRdb re-analysed the 5' RACE reads in MiXCR, keeping a single row per CDR3 protein. This sample has about 1,400,000 distinct CDR3 sequences, with roughly 60% found just once. This TCR was sampled from a man aged 18 to 30 in good health. The sequenced sample was blood. V and J are TRBV10-3 and TRBJ1-1, with D tentatively TRBD1 (5 bases). As DNA, the CDR3 is TGTGCCATCAGTGTGCGGGGGGTGAACACTGAAGCTTTCTTT. This codes for CAISVRGVNTEAFF.